This T cell receptor (beta chain) originates from a study of identical twins (dated by TCRdb to the mid-2010s). At the level of the whole study: The study deep-sequenced TCR alpha and beta repertoires from monozygotic twins, unrelated adults of various ages and cord blood to test whether fetal clonotypes persist. To rule out contamination, replicate twin experiments were performed at different times with different library preparation protocols. The research as a whole found: Abundant cord blood beta clonotypes carried fewer insertions; young adult naive repertoires showed a weaker similar trend, while memory repertoires showed none. Zero-insertion analyses could be partly confounded by invariant T cells such as MAIT and iNKT, although diverse VJ usage argued against such confounding for most clonotypes. Out-of-frame TCR alpha sharing in monozygotic twins was systematically underestimated by recombination models, whereas sharing between unrelated individuals was in agreement with the recombination models. Compared with coincidental sharing between unrelated individuals, out-of-frame TCR alpha sequences shared between twins had an excess of sequences with low generation probability. Conclusions relied on cross-sectional statistical analysis, since the same donors could not be followed over many years. Excess twin sharing in beta out-of-frame sequences was weaker because fewer shared sequences lowered the signal-to-noise ratio.

As concerns this clonotype: Its binding antigen is unknown. Within one base of it there is no much larger clone, and no base qualities were kept.

Looking up the germline V gene (reference sequence) yields CDR1 DFQATT and CDR2 SNEGSKA. At the junction V is shortened by 5 bases and J by 2 bases, with 14 bases in between. The CDR3 contains 14 residues, cysteine and phenylalanine counted. The entry retains the CDR3 DNA only, 42 bases that are in frame from base 1. Library construction relied on 5' RACE. Sequencing took place on an Illumina HiSeq 2000. A universal primer binding site was introduced by template switching, and a unique molecular identifier was present in the final cDNA, enabling accurate counting of TCR cDNA molecules. First-strand cDNA for TCR alpha and beta chains was synthesized from specific primers in the conserved constant-segment region. To control for contamination, each cDNA library was double barcoded with a SMART-Mk sample barcode plus Illumina barcodes. Two successive PCR steps introduced TruSeq adapter sequences along with Illumina sample barcodes. The Illumina HiSeq platform was used with custom primers to sequence TCR alpha and beta cDNA libraries. Per the original workflow: Raw reads were processed with MiGEC to extract unique molecular identifiers, and MiXCR was used to determine CDR3 positions. Recombination models were inferred per individual with the repgenHMM and IGoR tools using an EM algorithm. The analysis of shared clonotypes was done with the tcR package in R, with sharing normalized by the product of cloneset sizes. To study raw recombination free of thymic and clonal selection effects, out-of-frame nonproductive sequences were analyzed. Clones were called with MiXCR by TCRdb after fastp trimmed the public reads at Q25, and only in-frame beta chains were retained. CDR3 protein duplicates are merged, each entry listing the most common genes and DNA. The V and J calls here are based on TCRdb, not the publication. The sample table records hundreds of thousands of distinct CDR3 sequences; roughly 7.1% of these occur just once. The ten biggest clones cover roughly 1.6% of the sample.

Every donor in the study was a healthy Caucasian. The twin cohort consisted of three pairs of female monozygotic twins, all aged 18 to 29 years. The RNA used for TCR libraries was isolated from peripheral blood mononuclear cells. The same specimen was also included in a second study, on yellow fever vaccine responses in identical twins. The second publication reports: The T cell response to vaccination in identical twins was reported by the authors to appear partly convergent and partly personalized. In identical twins, the study followed T cell clones that responded to the vaccine with precision.

The TCR was taken from a woman aged 18-30 years in good health. Here the chain combines TRBV20-1 and TRBJ2-3, and TRBD2 may be the D gene, going by 7 matching bases. The sequencing input was PBMCs. The bases are TGCAGTGCTGGGGCGGGGGCCGTCACAGATACGCAGTATTTT. Translation gives CSAGAGAVTDTQYF.